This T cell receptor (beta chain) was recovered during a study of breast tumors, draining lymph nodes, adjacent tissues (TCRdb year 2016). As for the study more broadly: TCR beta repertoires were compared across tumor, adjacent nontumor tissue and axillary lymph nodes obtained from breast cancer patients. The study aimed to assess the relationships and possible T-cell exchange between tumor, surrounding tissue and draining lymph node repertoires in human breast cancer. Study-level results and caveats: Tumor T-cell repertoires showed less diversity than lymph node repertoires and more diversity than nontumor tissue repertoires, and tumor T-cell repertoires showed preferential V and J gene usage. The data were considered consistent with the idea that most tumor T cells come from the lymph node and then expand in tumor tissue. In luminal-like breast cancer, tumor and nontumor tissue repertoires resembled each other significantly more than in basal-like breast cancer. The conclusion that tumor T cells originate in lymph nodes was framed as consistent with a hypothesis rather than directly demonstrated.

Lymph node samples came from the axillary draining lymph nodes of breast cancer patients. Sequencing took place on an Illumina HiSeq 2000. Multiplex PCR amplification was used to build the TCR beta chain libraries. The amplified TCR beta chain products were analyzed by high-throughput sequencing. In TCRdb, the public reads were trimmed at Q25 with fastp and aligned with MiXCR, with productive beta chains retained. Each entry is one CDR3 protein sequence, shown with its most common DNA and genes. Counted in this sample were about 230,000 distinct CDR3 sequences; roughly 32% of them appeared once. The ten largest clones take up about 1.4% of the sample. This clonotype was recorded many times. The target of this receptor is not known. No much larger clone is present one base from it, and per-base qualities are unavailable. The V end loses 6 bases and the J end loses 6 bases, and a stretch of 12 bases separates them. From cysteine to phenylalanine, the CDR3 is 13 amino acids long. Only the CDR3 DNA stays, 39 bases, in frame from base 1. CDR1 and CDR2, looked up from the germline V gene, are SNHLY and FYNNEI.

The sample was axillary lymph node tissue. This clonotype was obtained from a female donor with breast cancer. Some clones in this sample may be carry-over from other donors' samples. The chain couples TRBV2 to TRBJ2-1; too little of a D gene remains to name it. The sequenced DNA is TGTGCCAGCAGGGTATCCGCACCCAATGAGCAGTTCTTC. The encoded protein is CASRVSAPNEQFF.